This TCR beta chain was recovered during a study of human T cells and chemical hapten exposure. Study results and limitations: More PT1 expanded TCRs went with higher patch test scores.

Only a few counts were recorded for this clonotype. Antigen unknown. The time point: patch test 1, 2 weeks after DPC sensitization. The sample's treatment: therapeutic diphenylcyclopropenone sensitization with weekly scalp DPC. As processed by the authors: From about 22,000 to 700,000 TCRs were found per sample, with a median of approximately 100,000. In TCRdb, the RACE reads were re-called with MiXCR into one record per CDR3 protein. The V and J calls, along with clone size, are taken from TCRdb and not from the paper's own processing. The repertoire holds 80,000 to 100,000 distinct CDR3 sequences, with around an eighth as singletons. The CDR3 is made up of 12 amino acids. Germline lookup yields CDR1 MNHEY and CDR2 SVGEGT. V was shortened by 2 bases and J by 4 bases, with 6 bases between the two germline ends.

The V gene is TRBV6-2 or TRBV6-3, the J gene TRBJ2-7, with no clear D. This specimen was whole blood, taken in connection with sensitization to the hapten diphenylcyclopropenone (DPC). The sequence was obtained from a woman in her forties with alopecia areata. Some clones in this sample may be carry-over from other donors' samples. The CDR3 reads CASSYTVYEQYF. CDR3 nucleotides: TGTGCCAGCAGTTACACAGTATACGAGCAGTACTTC.